This T cell receptor (beta chain) was sequenced for a study of post-analysis software for immune sequencing data. The study, taken as a whole, reports: Elevated frequency relative to controls characterized four to six TRBV segments in patients, TRBV5-6, TRBV5-1 and TRBV20-1 among them.

The CDR3 has 13 residues. Per germline, CDR1 GTSNPN and CDR2 SVGIG (reference sequence). Deletions cut 4 bases from V and 2 bases from J, with 12 bases between. Built from TCR beta cDNA, the libraries had unique molecular identifiers in them. From the PCR reads, TCRdb called clonotypes with MiXCR, one entry per CDR3 protein. In the table there are under 200,000 distinct CDR3 sequences, about 37% of which are singletons. Comments on this clonotype: No antigen is known for it.

The TCR sequence derives from a girl aged 10 to 17 with multiple sclerosis. The V call is TRBV30, the J call TRBJ2-7; perhaps TRBD1 as D (6 bases). The material was blood, obtained after autologous hematopoietic stem cell transplantation. Written as DNA, the CDR3 is TGTGCCTGGACCATACAGGGACCCTACGAGCAGTACTTC. Protein: CAWTIQGPYEQYF.